Listed below are T cell receptor beta chains from one sample, sequenced in a study of cytomegalovirus exposure and HLA in healthy donors. Here immunoSEQ multiplex PCR was the method, and the copy in TCRdb shows in-frame clones only, minus some. The table has some 99,000 clones, roughly three quarters seen once. The sequenced sample was PBMCs. The receptors here all came from a man aged 40-49 years in good health and CMV-seronegative. Both conserved end residues are part of each CDR3. D genes are given only for firm matches. Some rows have no size entry. The others give once, few or many, or a class for an expanded clone.

v_gene: TRBV7-2; len: 14; j_gene: TRBJ1-2; abundance: .; d_gene: TRBD1; CDR3aa: CASSIQGTMGWYTF; CDR3nt: TGTGCCAGCAGCATACAGGGGACGATGGGTTGGTACACCTTC
v_gene: TRBV7-3; len: 14; j_gene: TRBJ2-3; abundance: .; d_gene: .; CDR3aa: CASSSGLTEDTQYF; CDR3nt: TGTGCCAGCAGCTCCGGACTAACGGAGGATACGCAGTATTTT
v_gene: TRBV11-2; len: 11; j_gene: TRBJ2-7; abundance: .; d_gene: .; CDR3aa: CASRYFYEQYF; CDR3nt: TGTGCCAGCAGGTATTTCTACGAGCAGTACTTC
v_gene: TRBV5-4; len: 14; j_gene: TRBJ2-7; abundance: .; d_gene: .; CDR3aa: CASAIGGISYEQYF; CDR3nt: TGTGCCAGCGCTATTGGGGGGATCTCCTACGAGCAGTACTTC
v_gene: TRBV27; len: 18; j_gene: TRBJ2-6; abundance: once; d_gene: .; CDR3aa: CASSLVGGIFSGANVLTF; CDR3nt: TGTGCCAGCAGTTTAGTCGGCGGAATCTTCTCTGGGGCCAACGTCCTGACTTTC
v_gene: TRBV29-1; len: 12; j_gene: TRBJ2-5; abundance: .; d_gene: .; CDR3aa: CSVEALLKTQYF; CDR3nt: TGCAGCGTTGAAGCTCTACTGAAGACCCAGTACTTC
v_gene: TRBV11-2; len: 15; j_gene: TRBJ1-2; abundance: .; d_gene: .; CDR3aa: CASSRRPGVDYGYTF; CDR3nt: TGTGCCAGCAGCCGCCGGCCCGGGGTAGACTATGGCTACACCTTC
v_gene: TRBV5-8; len: 17; j_gene: TRBJ2-1; abundance: .; d_gene: TRBD2; CDR3aa: CASSGPEKTSGINEQFF; CDR3nt: TGTGCCAGCAGCGGGCCTGAGAAAACTAGCGGGATTAATGAGCAGTTCTTC
v_gene: TRBV7-3; len: 14; j_gene: TRBJ2-6; abundance: .; d_gene: TRBD1; CDR3aa: CASSRDRRGSDLTF; CDR3nt: TGTGCCAGCAGCCGGGACAGACGAGGTAGTGACCTGACTTTC
v_gene: TRBV30; len: 12; j_gene: TRBJ2-7; abundance: .; d_gene: .; CDR3aa: CAWKRRGYEQYF; CDR3nt: TGTGCCTGGAAACGGAGAGGTTACGAGCAGTACTTC
v_gene: TRBV19; len: 15; j_gene: TRBJ2-7; abundance: .; d_gene: TRBD2; CDR3aa: CASSPRTSGPYEQYF; CDR3nt: TGTGCCAGTAGTCCGCGGACTAGCGGCCCCTACGAGCAGTACTTC
v_gene: TRBV5-1; len: 14; j_gene: TRBJ2-5; abundance: .; d_gene: TRBD1; CDR3aa: CASSRTGDEETQYF; CDR3nt: TGCGCCAGCAGCCGGACAGGGGATGAAGAGACCCAGTACTTC
v_gene: TRBV29-1; len: 15; j_gene: TRBJ2-6; abundance: .; d_gene: .; CDR3aa: CSVARDWRGANVLTF; CDR3nt: TGCAGCGTTGCCAGGGATTGGAGAGGGGCCAACGTCCTGACTTTC
v_gene: TRBV7-6; len: 14; j_gene: TRBJ1-2; abundance: few; d_gene: .; CDR3aa: CASSQRGSSYGYTF; CDR3nt: TGTGCCAGCAGCCAAAGGGGGTCAAGCTATGGCTACACCTTC
v_gene: TRBV18; len: 15; j_gene: TRBJ1-3; abundance: .; d_gene: TRBD1; CDR3aa: CASSPRGQAGNTIYF; CDR3nt: TGTGCCAGCTCACCAAGGGGACAGGCCGGAAACACCATATATTTT
v_gene: TRBV28; len: 11; j_gene: TRBJ2-3; abundance: .; d_gene: .; CDR3aa: CASSYLDTQYF; CDR3nt: TGTGCCAGCTCCTACCTAGATACGCAGTATTTT
v_gene: TRBV5-1; len: 17; j_gene: TRBJ2-6; abundance: few; d_gene: TRBD2; CDR3aa: CASSWTSGSPGANVLTF; CDR3nt: TGCGCCAGCAGTTGGACTAGCGGGAGTCCTGGGGCCAACGTCCTGACTTTC
v_gene: TRBV5-4; len: 19; j_gene: TRBJ2-1; abundance: once; d_gene: TRBD2; CDR3aa: CASSLGARLAGGVYNEQFF; CDR3nt: TGTGCCAGCAGCTTGGGGGCGAGACTAGCGGGGGGGGTCTACAATGAGCAGTTCTTC
v_gene: TRBV7-9; len: 15; j_gene: TRBJ1-1; abundance: few; d_gene: .; CDR3aa: CASSPVGGVNTEAFF; CDR3nt: TGTGCCAGCAGCCCCGTAGGCGGGGTGAACACTGAAGCTTTCTTT
v_gene: TRBV25-1; len: 14; j_gene: TRBJ2-7; abundance: .; d_gene: .; CDR3aa: CASSLQGGRDEQYF; CDR3nt: TGTGCCAGCAGTTTGCAGGGAGGTCGGGACGAGCAGTACTTC
v_gene: TRBV6-5; len: 13; j_gene: TRBJ1-1; abundance: .; d_gene: .; CDR3aa: CASSELQNTEAFF; CDR3nt: TGTGCCAGCAGTGAGCTTCAGAACACTGAAGCTTTCTTT
v_gene: TRBV28; len: 15; j_gene: TRBJ1-1; abundance: .; d_gene: TRBD1; CDR3aa: CASSLGLNRGRYAFF; CDR3nt: TGTGCCAGCAGTTTAGGGCTGAACAGGGGCCGGTATGCTTTCTTT
v_gene: TRBV15; len: 15; j_gene: TRBJ2-7; abundance: .; d_gene: .; CDR3aa: CATSRVQMGPYEQYF; CDR3nt: TGTGCCACCAGCAGAGTTCAGATGGGGCCCTACGAGCAGTACTTC
v_gene: TRBV5-4; len: 15; j_gene: TRBJ2-1; abundance: .; d_gene: TRBD1; CDR3aa: CASSLDLDRGNEQFF; CDR3nt: TGTGCCAGCAGCTTGGACCTTGACAGGGGCAATGAGCAGTTCTTC
v_gene: TRBV28; len: 13; j_gene: TRBJ2-7; abundance: .; d_gene: .; CDR3aa: CASSLKAVREQYF; CDR3nt: TGTGCCAGCAGTTTAAAGGCGGTTCGCGAGCAGTACTTC
v_gene: TRBV6-4; len: 13; j_gene: TRBJ2-3; abundance: few; d_gene: .; CDR3aa: CASSPGDTDTQYF; CDR3nt: TGTGCCAGCAGCCCCGGAGACACAGATACGCAGTATTTT
v_gene: TRBV28; len: 13; j_gene: TRBJ2-7; abundance: .; d_gene: .; CDR3aa: CASTARPSYEQYF; CDR3nt: TGTGCCAGCACCGCCAGGCCCTCCTACGAGCAGTACTTC
v_gene: TRBV7-9; len: 17; j_gene: TRBJ2-7; abundance: .; d_gene: TRBD2; CDR3aa: CASSLGSLAGGSYEQYF; CDR3nt: TGTGCCAGCAGCTTAGGCTCTTTAGCGGGAGGCTCCTACGAGCAGTACTTC
v_gene: TRBV6-6; len: 16; j_gene: TRBJ2-1; abundance: .; d_gene: TRBD2; CDR3aa: CASSTRTSSSYNEQFF; CDR3nt: TGTGCCAGCAGTACCAGGACTAGCAGCTCCTACAATGAGCAGTTCTTC
v_gene: TRBV25-1; len: 14; j_gene: TRBJ1-1; abundance: .; d_gene: TRBD1; CDR3aa: CASSPLDRVTEAFF; CDR3nt: TGTGCCAGCAGTCCCTTAGACAGGGTCACTGAAGCTTTCTTT
v_gene: TRBV25-1; len: 14; j_gene: TRBJ2-7; abundance: .; d_gene: TRBD2; CDR3aa: CASSRAGGPVEQYF; CDR3nt: TGTGCCAGCAGCCGAGCGGGAGGGCCGGTCGAGCAGTACTTC
v_gene: TRBV7-2; len: 16; j_gene: TRBJ2-2; abundance: .; d_gene: TRBD1; CDR3aa: CASSPPGTGLTGELFF; CDR3nt: TGTGCCAGCAGCCCCCCCGGGACAGGACTCACCGGGGAGCTGTTTTTT
v_gene: TRBV4-1; len: 15; j_gene: TRBJ2-3; abundance: .; d_gene: TRBD2; CDR3aa: CASSLQTSSTDTQYF; CDR3nt: TGCGCCAGCAGCCTTCAGACTAGCAGCACAGATACGCAGTATTTT
v_gene: TRBV9; len: 18; j_gene: TRBJ2-3; abundance: .; d_gene: TRBD2; CDR3aa: CASSAPRTSGGSTDTQYF; CDR3nt: TGTGCCAGCAGCGCTCCCCGGACTAGCGGGGGGAGCACAGATACGCAGTATTTT
v_gene: TRBV19; len: 14; j_gene: TRBJ1-1; abundance: .; d_gene: TRBD1; CDR3aa: CASSMGTGGTEAFF; CDR3nt: TGTGCCAGTAGTATGGGGACAGGGGGCACTGAAGCTTTCTTT
v_gene: TRBV6-6; len: 11; j_gene: TRBJ2-1; abundance: .; d_gene: .; CDR3aa: CASSLAREQFF; CDR3nt: TGTGCCAGCAGTCTCGCGCGTGAGCAGTTCTTC
v_gene: TRBV30; len: 13; j_gene: TRBJ2-7; abundance: .; d_gene: .; CDR3aa: CAWSGQASYEQYF; CDR3nt: TGTGCCTGGAGTGGACAGGCTAGCTACGAGCAGTACTTC
v_gene: TRBV30; len: 14; j_gene: TRBJ2-5; abundance: .; d_gene: TRBD1; CDR3aa: CAWSASGTGATQYF; CDR3nt: TGTGCCTGGAGTGCCTCCGGGACAGGGGCTACCCAGTACTTC
v_gene: TRBV13; len: 15; j_gene: TRBJ2-7; abundance: .; d_gene: TRBD1; CDR3aa: CASSLRDRGRYEQYF; CDR3nt: TGTGCCAGCAGCTTGAGGGACAGGGGGAGGTACGAGCAGTACTTC
v_gene: TRBV9; len: 16; j_gene: TRBJ1-1; abundance: .; d_gene: .; CDR3aa: CASSVGVGSGGTEAFF; CDR3nt: TGTGCCAGCAGCGTAGGGGTAGGGAGCGGGGGGACTGAAGCTTTCTTT
v_gene: TRBV5-1; len: 13; j_gene: TRBJ2-7; abundance: .; d_gene: .; CDR3aa: CASSLVQGYEQYF; CDR3nt: TGCGCCAGCAGCTTGGTGCAGGGCTACGAGCAGTACTTC
v_gene: TRBV11-2; len: 11; j_gene: TRBJ1-1; abundance: once; d_gene: .; CDR3aa: CASSLDLYPFF; CDR3nt: TGTGCCAGCAGCTTAGATCTCTACCCTTTCTTT
v_gene: TRBV11-2; len: 16; j_gene: TRBJ1-3; abundance: .; d_gene: .; CDR3aa: CASSLYSKRLGNTIYF; CDR3nt: TGTGCCAGCAGCTTATACTCGAAGAGACTTGGAAACACCATATATTTT
v_gene: TRBV28; len: 14; j_gene: TRBJ2-6; abundance: few; d_gene: .; CDR3aa: CASRSLGGANVLTF; CDR3nt: TGTGCCAGCAGGAGCCTTGGTGGGGCCAACGTCCTGACTTTC
v_gene: TRBV4-3; len: 16; j_gene: TRBJ1-1; abundance: few; d_gene: .; CDR3aa: CASSPLAGPTNTEAFF; CDR3nt: TGCGCCAGCAGCCCCTTAGCAGGGCCGACGAACACTGAAGCTTTCTTT
v_gene: TRBV5-1; len: 14; j_gene: TRBJ2-3; abundance: .; d_gene: .; CDR3aa: CASSLVLATDTQYF; CDR3nt: TGCGCCAGCAGCTTGGTCCTAGCAACAGATACGCAGTATTTT
v_gene: TRBV4-3; len: 16; j_gene: TRBJ1-4; abundance: few; d_gene: .; CDR3aa: CASSQEVGRPNEKLFF; CDR3nt: TGCGCCAGCAGCCAAGAGGTGGGCAGGCCCAATGAAAAACTGTTTTTT
v_gene: TRBV10-3; len: 13; j_gene: TRBJ1-6; abundance: .; d_gene: .; CDR3aa: CAISAGEGSPLHF; CDR3nt: TGTGCCATCAGTGCAGGGGAAGGCTCACCCCTCCACTTT
v_gene: TRBV18; len: 15; j_gene: TRBJ1-4; abundance: .; d_gene: TRBD1; CDR3aa: CAGSPGDSHNEKLFF; CDR3nt: TGTGCCGGCTCACCTGGGGACAGTCATAATGAAAAACTGTTTTTT
v_gene: TRBV9; len: 18; j_gene: TRBJ2-5; abundance: .; d_gene: .; CDR3aa: CASSVGGSGGMTQETQYF; CDR3nt: TGTGCCAGCAGCGTAGGGGGAAGTGGAGGCATGACCCAAGAGACCCAGTACTTC
v_gene: TRBV18; len: 18; j_gene: TRBJ2-3; abundance: .; d_gene: TRBD2; CDR3aa: CASSPLRRGGSSTDTQYF; CDR3nt: TGTGCCAGCTCACCACTGAGGCGGGGGGGCTCAAGCACAGATACGCAGTATTTT
v_gene: TRBV5-1; len: 14; j_gene: TRBJ1-4; abundance: .; d_gene: TRBD1; CDR3aa: CASSWGTGEEKLFF; CDR3nt: TGCGCCAGCAGCTGGGGGACAGGGGAGGAAAAACTGTTTTTT
v_gene: TRBV7-3; len: 13; j_gene: TRBJ1-4; abundance: .; d_gene: .; CDR3aa: CASSLTGREKLFF; CDR3nt: TGTGCCAGCAGCTTAACGGGGCGGGAAAAACTGTTTTTT